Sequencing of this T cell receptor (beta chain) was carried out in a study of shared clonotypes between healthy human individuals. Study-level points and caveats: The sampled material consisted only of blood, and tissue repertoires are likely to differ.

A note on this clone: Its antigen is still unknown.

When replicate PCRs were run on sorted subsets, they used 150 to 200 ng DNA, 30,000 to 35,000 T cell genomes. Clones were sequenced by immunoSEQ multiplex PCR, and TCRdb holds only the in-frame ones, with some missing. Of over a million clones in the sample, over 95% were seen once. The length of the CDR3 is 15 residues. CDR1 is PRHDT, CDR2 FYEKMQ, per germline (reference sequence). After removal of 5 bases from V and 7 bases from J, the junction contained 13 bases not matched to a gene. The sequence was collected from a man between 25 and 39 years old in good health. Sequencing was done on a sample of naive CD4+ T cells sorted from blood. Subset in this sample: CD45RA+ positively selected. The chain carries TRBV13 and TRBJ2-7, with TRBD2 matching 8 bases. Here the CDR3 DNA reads TGTGCCAGCAGCCGCGCCGGGAGGGCCAGAGGTGAGCAGTACTTC. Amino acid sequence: CASSRAGRARGEQYF.